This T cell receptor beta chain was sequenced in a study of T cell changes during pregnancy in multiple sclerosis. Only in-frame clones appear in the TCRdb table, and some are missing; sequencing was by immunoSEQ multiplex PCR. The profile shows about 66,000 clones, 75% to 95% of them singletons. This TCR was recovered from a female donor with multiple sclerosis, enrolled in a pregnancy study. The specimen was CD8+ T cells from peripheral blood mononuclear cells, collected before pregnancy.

CDR3 sequence reads: CATSRDFGGAYEQYF. DNA of the CDR3: TGTGCCACCAGCAGAGATTTCGGGGGGGCGTACGAGCAGTACTTC. This rearrangement joins TRBV15 to TRBJ2-7, with TRBD2 matching 8 bases. The germline CDR1 and CDR2 sequences are LNHNV and YYDKDF (reference sequence). This CDR3 is built from 15 residues. With V trimmed by 0 bases and J by 4 bases, 5 bases remained unmatched.